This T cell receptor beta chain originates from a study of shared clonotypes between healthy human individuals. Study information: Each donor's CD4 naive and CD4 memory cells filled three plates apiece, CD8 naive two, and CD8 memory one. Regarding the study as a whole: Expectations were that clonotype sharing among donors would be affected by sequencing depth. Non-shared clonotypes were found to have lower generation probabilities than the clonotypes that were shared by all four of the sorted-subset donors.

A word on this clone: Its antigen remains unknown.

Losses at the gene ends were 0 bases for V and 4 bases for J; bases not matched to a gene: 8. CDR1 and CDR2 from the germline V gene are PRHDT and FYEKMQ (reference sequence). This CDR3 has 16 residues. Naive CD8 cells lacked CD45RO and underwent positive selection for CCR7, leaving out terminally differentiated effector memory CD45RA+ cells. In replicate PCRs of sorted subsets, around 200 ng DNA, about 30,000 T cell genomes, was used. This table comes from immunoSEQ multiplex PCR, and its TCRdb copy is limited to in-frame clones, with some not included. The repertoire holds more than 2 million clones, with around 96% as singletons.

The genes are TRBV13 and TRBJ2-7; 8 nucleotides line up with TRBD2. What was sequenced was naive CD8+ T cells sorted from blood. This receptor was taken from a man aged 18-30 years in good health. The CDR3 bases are TGTGCCAGCAGCTTAGGCTCACTAGCGGACAAATACGAGCAGTACTTC. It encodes CASSLGSLADKYEQYF.